This T cell receptor (beta chain) emerged from a study of cytomegalovirus exposure and HLA in healthy donors. In germline, CDR1 is LGHNA, CDR2 YNFKEQ. CDR3 length: 16 residues. Trimming took 0 bases from V and 1 from J, leaving 9 bases between them. The study's findings and limits: An analysis that came later showed most CMV-associated TCR beta chains appearing HLA-restricted. One variant, a missense change in DCLRE1C, was linked in a later analysis to TCR beta V- and J-gene trimming.

Use of 60 Vbeta and 13 Jbeta primers characterized the PCR. The table came from immunoSEQ multiplex PCR; TCRdb's copy has only in-frame clones and leaves some out. The sample yields over 100,000 clones, 60% to 80% seen once. Worth noting for this clone: The antigen is unknown.

The J gene is TRBJ2-2, the V gene TRBV4-2; D gene unclear. The clonotype originates from a male donor in good health and CMV-seronegative. Sequenced input: PBMCs. The CDR3 DNA reads TGTGCCAGCAGCCAAGATCCAGGCGTGAACACCGGGGAGCTGTTTTTT. Amino acid sequence: CASSQDPGVNTGELFF.